Detailed here is one T cell receptor beta chain. This entry belongs to a study of T cells in localized non-small cell lung cancer. Assay: immunoSEQ multiplex PCR; the TCRdb copy retains only in-frame clones and omits some. The table lists 15,000 to 20,000 clones, around 89% of them singletons. Germline CDR1 and CDR2: GTSNPN and SVGIG (reference sequence). The CDR3 is 12 residues long. V was pared by 4 bases and J by 2 bases, with 8 bases between. The material sequenced was peripheral blood mononuclear cells, taken before any cancer treatment. This receptor was taken from a woman aged 35 to 69 with stage III lung adenocarcinoma. This chain uses TRBV30 with TRBJ2-5; a possible D gene is TRBD2 (5 bases). CDR3 nucleotides: TGTGCCTGGACCAGCGGTCAAGAGACCCAGTACTTC. Residues: CAWTSGQETQYF.